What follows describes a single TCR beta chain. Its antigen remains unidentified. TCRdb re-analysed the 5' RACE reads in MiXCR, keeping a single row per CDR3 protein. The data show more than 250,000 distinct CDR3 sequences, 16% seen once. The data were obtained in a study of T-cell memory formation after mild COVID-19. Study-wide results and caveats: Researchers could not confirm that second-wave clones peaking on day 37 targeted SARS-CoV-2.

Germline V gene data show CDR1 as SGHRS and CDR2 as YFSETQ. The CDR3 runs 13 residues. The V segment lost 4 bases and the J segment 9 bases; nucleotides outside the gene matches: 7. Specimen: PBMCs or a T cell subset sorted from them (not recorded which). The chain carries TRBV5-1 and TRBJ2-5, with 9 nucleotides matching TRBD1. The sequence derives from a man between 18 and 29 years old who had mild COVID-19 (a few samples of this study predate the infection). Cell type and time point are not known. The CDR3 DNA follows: TGCGCCAGCAGCCCGGACAGGGGAGCTCCCCAGTACTTC. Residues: CASSPDRGAPQYF.